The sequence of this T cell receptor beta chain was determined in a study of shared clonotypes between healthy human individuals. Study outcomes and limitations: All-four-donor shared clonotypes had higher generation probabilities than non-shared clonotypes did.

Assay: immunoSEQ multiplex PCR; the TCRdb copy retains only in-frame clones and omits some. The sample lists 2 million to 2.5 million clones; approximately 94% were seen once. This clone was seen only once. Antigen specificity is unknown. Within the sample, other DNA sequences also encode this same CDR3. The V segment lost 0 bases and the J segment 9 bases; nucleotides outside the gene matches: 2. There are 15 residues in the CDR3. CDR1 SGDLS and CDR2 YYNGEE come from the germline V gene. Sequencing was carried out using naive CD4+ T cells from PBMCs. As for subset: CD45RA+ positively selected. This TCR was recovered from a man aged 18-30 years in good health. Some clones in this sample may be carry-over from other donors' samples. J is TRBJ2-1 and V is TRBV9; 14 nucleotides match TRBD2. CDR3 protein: CASSVEGLAGGEQFF. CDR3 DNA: TGTGCCAGCAGCGTAGAAGGACTAGCGGGAGGTGAGCAGTTCTTC.